The next 26 T cell receptor beta chains were all read from a single sample in a study of blood T cell repertoires in COVID-19. Generated by immunoSEQ multiplex PCR, the TCRdb table keeps only in-frame clones and is missing some. The top ten hold roughly a tenth of the sample, which has roughly 150,000 clones, about 80% seen once. The material sequenced was peripheral blood. The receptors originated from a man aged 65 to 79 with active or convalescent COVID-19.

This chain links TRBV5-4 with TRBJ2-1, with TRBD2 as a possible D gene (6 bases). This CDR3 contains 15 residues. Germline CDR1 is SGHNT and CDR2 is YYREEE (reference sequence). Trimming pared 5 bases from V and 0 bases from J, leaving 12 bases between. The CDR3 protein is CASRLDSGSYNEQFF. The DNA for the CDR3 is TGTGCCAGCAGACTGGATAGCGGCTCCTACAATGAGCAGTTCTTC. Full variable domain (missing parts from reference TRBV5-4 and TRBJ2-1): ETGVTQSPTHLIKTRGQQVTLRCSSQSGHNTVSWYQQALGQGPQFIFQYYREEENGRGNFPPRFSGLQFPNYSSELNVNALELDDSALYLCASRLDSGSYNEQFFGPGTRLTVL.

The chain links TRBV4-3 to TRBJ1-4; perhaps TRBD1 as D (5 bases). Trimming removed 0 bases from V and 3 bases from J, with 11 bases in between. The length of the CDR3 is 16 residues. Germline-derived CDR1 and CDR2 are LGHNA and YSLEER. The CDR3 here is CASSQDPAGSNEKLFF. CDR3 sequence (DNA): TGCGCCAGCAGCCAAGATCCTGCAGGGTCTAATGAAAAACTGTTTTTT.

This chain uses TRBV24-1 with TRBJ2-6; 10 positions agree with TRBD1. This CDR3 has 20 residues. Germline-derived CDR1 and CDR2 are KGHDR and SFDVKD. V trimming: 3 bases; J trimming: 2 bases; junction bases outside the gene matches: 12. This chain's CDR3 is CATSDPPGDRGQTGANVLTF. The CDR3 DNA reads TGTGCCACCAGTGATCCCCCCGGAGACAGGGGGCAAACTGGGGCCAACGTCCTGACTTTC.

V and J are TRBV5-4 and TRBJ1-2; 7 positions agree with TRBD1. With V trimmed by 0 bases and J by 7 bases, 15 bases remained unmatched. The CDR3 extends over 17 amino acids. From germline, CDR1 is SGHNT and CDR2 YYREEE (reference sequence). CDR3 residues: CASSLVPGQAPLGGYTF. The CDR3 DNA sequence: TGTGCCAGCAGCTTGGTCCCCGGACAGGCCCCTTTGGGTGGCTACACCTTC.

The rearrangement links TRBV7-2 to TRBJ2-5, with TRBD2 identical over 7 bases. The CDR3 consists of 15 residues. Germline-derived CDR1 and CDR2 are SGHTA and FQGNSA. V lost 7 bases to trimming and J lost 0 bases; unmatched junction nucleotides: 8. CDR3 sequence: CASTSSGGNQETQYF. For the CDR3, the DNA is TGTGCCAGCACCTCTAGCGGAGGAAACCAAGAGACCCAGTACTTC.

J is TRBJ1-2 and V is TRBV15; D not resolved. V was pared by 0 bases and J by 2 bases, with 7 bases between. CDR3 length equals 14 residues. CDR1 is LNHNV and CDR2 is YYDKDF in the germline V gene (reference sequence). CDR3 sequence: CATSRERRNYGYTF. The DNA for the CDR3 is TGTGCCACCAGCAGAGAGAGGCGGAACTATGGCTACACCTTC.

This CDR3 reads CASSQAGKLARSSYEQYF. DNA of the CDR3: TGTGCCAGCAGCCAAGCAGGTAAGCTAGCGCGAAGCTCCTACGAGCAGTACTTC. The rearrangement uses TRBV3-1 (or the pseudogene TRBV3-2) and TRBJ2-7, with D possibly TRBD2 on 6 matching bases. In germline, CDR1 is LGHDT, CDR2 YNNKEL (reference sequence). V shed 1 base and J shed 0 bases, with 19 bases lying between them. CDR3 length equals 18 residues.

V usage is TRBV11-1 and J usage is TRBJ2-7; D not resolved. CDR1 is SGHAT, CDR2 FQDESV, per germline (reference sequence). The CDR3 length is 14 residues. The germline V and J ends were trimmed by 2 bases and 2 bases, with 10 bases remaining between them. CDR3 DNA: TGTGCCAGCAGCTTACTGGCACAAGCCTACGAGCAGTACTTC. It yields the protein CASSLLAQAYEQYF.

The V call is TRBV7-2, the J call TRBJ2-7, with 7 bases lining up with TRBD1. The CDR3 length is 13 residues. The germline CDR1 and CDR2 sequences are SGHTA and FQGNSA. The V gene end was trimmed by 3 bases and the J gene end by 5 bases; junction bases not matched to a gene: 4. The CDR3 is CASSLTGTDEQYF. The CDR3 nucleotides are TGTGCCAGCAGCTTGACAGGGACGGACGAGCAGTACTTC.

V usage is TRBV19 and J usage is TRBJ1-2; TRBD1 matches at 7 bases. The CDR3 runs 13 residues. Germline-derived CDR1 and CDR2 are LNHDA and SQIVND (reference sequence). Losses at the gene ends were 7 bases for V and 4 bases for J; bases not matched to a gene: 6. The CDR3 nucleotides read TGTGCCAGTAAGGGACAGCAGGGCTATGGCTACACCTTC. This gives the protein CASKGQQGYGYTF.

V usage is TRBV29-1 and J usage is TRBJ1-5; 10 bases align to TRBD1. This CDR3 spans 13 amino acids. The V segment lost 4 bases and the J segment 6 bases; nucleotides outside the gene matches: 3. The germline V gene has CDR1 SQVTM and CDR2 ANQGSEA. The CDR3 here is CSVGQGAGQPQHF. The CDR3, as DNA: TGCAGCGTTGGACAGGGGGCAGGTCAGCCCCAGCATTTT.

This clone appeared a single time. This chain links TRBV5-4 with TRBJ1-4, with D unresolved. V was shortened by 4 bases and J by 8 bases, with 21 bases between the two germline ends. Germline V gene lookup returns CDR1 SGHNT and CDR2 YYREEE (reference sequence). This CDR3 spans 16 amino acids. The CDR3 spells CASSLAGGSGREKLFF. Written as DNA, the CDR3 is TGTGCCAGCAGCCTCGCCGGAGGGTCCGGCCGCGAAAAACTGTTTTTT. Full variable domain (missing parts from reference TRBV5-4 and TRBJ1-4): ETGVTQSPTHLIKTRGQQVTLRCSSQSGHNTVSWYQQALGQGPQFIFQYYREEENGRGNFPPRFSGLQFPNYSSELNVNALELDDSALYLCASSLAGGSGREKLFFGSGTQLSVL.

There are a few counts of this clone. The V call is TRBV7-2, the J call TRBJ1-5, with a tentative D call TRBD1 (6 bases). CDR3 size: 14 residues. From germline, CDR1 is SGHTA and CDR2 FQGNSA. The V and J ends lost 1 base and 4 bases respectively, with 8 bases between them. The CDR3 loop reads CASSLDTGNQPQHF. CDR3 sequence (DNA): TGTGCCAGCAGCTTAGATACAGGGAATCAGCCCCAGCATTTT.

The V call is TRBV11-2, the J call TRBJ2-4; 7 bases align to TRBD2. V shed 8 bases and J 6 bases; nucleotides not matched to a gene: 13. The CDR3 extends over 15 amino acids. Germline lookup yields CDR1 SGHAT and CDR2 FQNNGV. The CDR3 DNA is TGTGCCAGCGGACGGGACTACTATCCCGCAAACATTCAGTACTTC. Translation: CASGRDYYPANIQYF.

This chain joins TRBV6-5 and TRBJ1-2; the match to TRBD1 covers 11 bases. The CDR3 sequence is 14 residues long. The germline V gene encodes CDR1 MNHEY and CDR2 SVGAGI. V shed 5 bases and J 8 bases; nucleotides not matched to a gene: 7. In DNA form, the CDR3 reads TGTGCCAGCAGTCGGACAGGGGGCTCGCGGGGCTACACCTTC. Translating it yields CASSRTGGSRGYTF.

This chain uses TRBV30 with TRBJ2-1; 15 nucleotides match TRBD2. The CDR3 spans 19 residues. The V and J ends lost 1 base and 5 bases, in that order; junction bases with no gene match: 12. Germline CDR1 is GTSNPN and CDR2 is SVGIG (reference sequence). The CDR3 here is CAWSGRTSGRALEDNEQFF. For the CDR3, the DNA is TGTGCCTGGAGTGGAAGGACTAGCGGGAGGGCCTTGGAGGACAATGAGCAGTTCTTC.

The rearrangement joins TRBV21-1 to TRBJ2-1; the D call in the table, TRBD1, was not verified against the DNA. TRBV21-1 is tagged as a pseudogene. The CDR3 totals 17 residues. This CDR3 reads CASSKDPTGRPYNEQFF. DNA of the CDR3: TGTGCCAGCAGCAAAGATCCGACAGGGCGCCCCTACAATGAGCAGTTCTTC.

A single count supports this clone. The gene calls are TRBV4-3 and TRBJ2-1; 13 bases line up with TRBD2. This CDR3 contains 16 residues. With 5 bases clipped from V and 9 bases from J, the junction kept 10 bases outside the gene matches. The germline V gene encodes CDR1 LGHNA and CDR2 YSLEER. CDR3 sequence: CASSKPLAGGPFEQFF. The CDR3 coding sequence is TGCGCCAGCAGCAAACCACTAGCGGGGGGGCCGTTTGAGCAGTTCTTC.

This clone has only one observation. This chain links TRBV3-1 (or the pseudogene TRBV3-2) with TRBJ1-4; D gene ambiguous. CDR3 length: 17 residues. Germline CDR1 reads LGHDT; CDR2 reads YNNKEL (reference sequence). V was trimmed by 4 bases and J by 2 bases, leaving 17 bases between them. The CDR3 DNA sequence: TGTGCCAGCAGCCCCTCCACCCGAGGTAGGACTAATGAAAAACTGTTTTTT. Its protein is CASSPSTRGRTNEKLFF.

V gene TRBV6-4 combines with J gene TRBJ1-1; TRBD1 agrees at 7 bases. The CDR3 runs to 15 residues. Trimming at V came to 6 bases and at J to 1 base, leaving 8 bases not matched to a gene. Per the germline V gene, CDR1 is MRHNA and CDR2 is SNTAGT. In DNA form, the CDR3 reads TGTGCCAGCAGAGCACATGGACAGGAGAACACTGAAGCTTTCTTT. Amino acids: CASRAHGQENTEAFF.

This sequence joins TRBV12-3 or TRBV12-4 and TRBJ2-1, with D uncertain. The CDR3 contains 13 residues. Trimming shortened V by 7 bases and J by 0 bases, and 7 bases separated the two germline ends. CDR3: CASTPRSYNEQFF. The CDR3 nucleotides are TGTGCCAGCACCCCGCGCTCCTACAATGAGCAGTTCTTC.

The V gene is TRBV7-2, the J gene TRBJ2-3, with TRBD1 identical over 9 bases. There are 17 residues in the CDR3. CDR1 and CDR2 (germline): SGHTA, FQGNSA. Germline trimming cut 5 bases from V and 4 bases from J; bases unmatched to any gene: 13. The CDR3 protein is CASSLRRTGAGADTQYF. The CDR3 region has the DNA TGTGCCAGCAGCCTAAGACGGACAGGGGCCGGGGCAGATACGCAGTATTTT.

This clone appeared a single time. The rearrangement links TRBV27 to TRBJ2-1, with 12 bases lining up with TRBD2. CDR1 and CDR2 from the germline V gene are MNHEY and SMNVEV (reference sequence). J was trimmed by 5 bases and V by 7 bases; bases with no gene match: 3. There are 14 residues in the CDR3. CDR3 sequence reads: CASTRLAGDNEQFF. The CDR3 region has the DNA TGTGCCAGCACCAGACTAGCGGGGGACAATGAGCAGTTCTTC.

The CDR3 DNA is TGTGCCAGCACACTCCTCACAGGGGCATATTCACCCCTCCACTTT. It translates to CASTLLTGAYSPLHF. This rearrangement joins TRBV6-5 to TRBJ1-6; TRBD1 agrees at 7 bases. The germline V gene encodes CDR1 MNHEY and CDR2 SVGAGI. Germline trimming cut 7 bases from V and 8 bases from J; bases unmatched to any gene: 11. This CDR3 is built from 15 residues.

J is TRBJ2-7 and V is TRBV6-5; the match to TRBD1 covers 7 bases. From germline, CDR1 is MNHEY and CDR2 SVGAGI. The CDR3 length is 12 residues. With V trimmed by 7 bases and J by 6 bases, 6 bases remained unmatched. The CDR3 loop reads CASTRTGSEQYF. CDR3 DNA sequence: TGTGCCAGCACTAGGACAGGCTCCGAGCAGTACTTC.

The chain uses TRBV7-9 and TRBJ2-1; 7 nucleotides align to TRBD2. CDR3 size: 14 residues. Germline trimming cut 1 base from V and 12 bases from J; bases unmatched to any gene: 9. Germline V CDR1 and CDR2: SEHNR, FQNEAQ (reference sequence). CDR3: CASSLGSSGVVQFF. In DNA form, the CDR3 reads TGTGCCAGCAGCTTAGGTTCCAGCGGGGTTGTGCAGTTCTTC. Combining the CDR3 with reference TRBV7-9 and TRBJ2-1 gives the whole variable domain DTGVSQNPRHKITKRGQNVTFRCDPISEHNRLYWYRQTLGQGPEFLTYFQNEAQLEKSRLLSDRFSAERPKGSFSTLEIQRTEQGDSAMYLCASSLGSSGVVQFFGPGTRLTVL.